This TCR beta chain was identified in a study of post-analysis software for immune sequencing data. Broader study findings: Elevated frequency relative to controls characterized a handful of TRBV segments in patients, TRBV5-6, TRBV5-1 and TRBV20-1 among them. Patients with multiple sclerosis recorded significantly lower normalized Chao1 diversity than controls, the study found.

Germline V gene data show CDR1 as SGHVS and CDR2 as FNYEAQ. CDR3 size: 17 residues. Trimming removed 1 base from V and 1 base from J, with 15 bases in between. Sequencing libraries made from TCR beta cDNA carried unique molecular identifiers. TCRdb recomputed calls from the PCR reads with MiXCR, one row per CDR3 protein. The sample has approximately 730,000 distinct CDR3 sequences, 40% to 55% seen once. Of note for this clonotype: Antigen unknown.

This sequence was found in a girl under 18 with multiple sclerosis. The V gene is TRBV7-6, the J gene TRBJ2-3; weak D call: TRBD2 (5 bases). Sequenced: blood. The CDR3 sequence: CASSLGTRGSGTDTQYF. DNA for the CDR3: TGTGCCAGCAGCTTAGGTACCCGTGGGAGCGGCACAGATACGCAGTATTTT.